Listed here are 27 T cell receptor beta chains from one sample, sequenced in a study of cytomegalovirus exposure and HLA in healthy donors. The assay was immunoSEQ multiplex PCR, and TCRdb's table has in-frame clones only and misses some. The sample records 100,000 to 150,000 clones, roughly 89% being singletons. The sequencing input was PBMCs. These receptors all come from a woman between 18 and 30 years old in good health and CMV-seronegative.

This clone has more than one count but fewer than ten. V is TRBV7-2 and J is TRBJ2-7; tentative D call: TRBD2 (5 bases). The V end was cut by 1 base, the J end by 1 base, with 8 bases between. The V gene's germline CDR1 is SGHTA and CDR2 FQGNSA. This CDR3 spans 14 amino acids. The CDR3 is CASSLVGGSYEQYF. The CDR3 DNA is TGTGCCAGCAGCTTAGTCGGAGGATCCTACGAGCAGTACTTC.

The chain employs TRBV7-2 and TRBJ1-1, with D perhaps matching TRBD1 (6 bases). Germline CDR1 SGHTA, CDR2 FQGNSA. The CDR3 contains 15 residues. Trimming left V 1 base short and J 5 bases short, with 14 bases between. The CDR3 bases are TGTGCCAGCAGCTTAGTTGAGGGGGTCGGGACTGAAGCTTTCTTT. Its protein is CASSLVEGVGTEAFF.

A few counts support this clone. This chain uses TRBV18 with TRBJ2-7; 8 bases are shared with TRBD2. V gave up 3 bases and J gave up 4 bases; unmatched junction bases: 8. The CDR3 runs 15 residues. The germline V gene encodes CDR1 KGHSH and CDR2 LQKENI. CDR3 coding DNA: TGTGCCAGCTCACCTTCCAGCGGGAGTGGGTACGAGCAGTACTTC. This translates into CASSPSSGSGYEQYF.

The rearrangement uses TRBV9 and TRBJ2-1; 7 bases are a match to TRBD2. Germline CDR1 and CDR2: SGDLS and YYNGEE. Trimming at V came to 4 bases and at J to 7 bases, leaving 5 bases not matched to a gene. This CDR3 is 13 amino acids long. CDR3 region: CASSPRTRNEQFF. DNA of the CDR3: TGTGCCAGCAGCCCCCGGACTAGGAATGAGCAGTTCTTC.

CDR3 in amino acids: CASSSRYEQYF. DNA of the CDR3: TGTGCCAGCAGCTCCCGCTACGAGCAGTACTTC. V is TRBV13 and J is TRBJ2-7; no firm D call. This CDR3 comprises 11 residues. Germline V gene data show CDR1 as PRHDT and CDR2 as FYEKMQ (reference sequence). Trimming cost V 4 bases and J 3 bases, with 4 bases left between them. The whole variable domain, filled in from reference TRBV13 and TRBJ2-7, reads AAGVIQSPRHLIKEKRETATLKCYPIPRHDTVYWYQQGPGQDPQFLISFYEKMQSDKGSIPDRFSAQQFSDYHSELNMSSLELGDSALYFCASSSRYEQYFGPGTRLTVT.

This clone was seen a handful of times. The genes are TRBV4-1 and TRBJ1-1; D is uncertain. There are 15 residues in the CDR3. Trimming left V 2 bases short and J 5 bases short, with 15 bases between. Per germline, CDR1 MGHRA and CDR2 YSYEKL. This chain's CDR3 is CASSQPGPGGTEAFF. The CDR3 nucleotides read TGCGCCAGCAGCCAACCAGGACCCGGCGGGACTGAAGCTTTCTTT.

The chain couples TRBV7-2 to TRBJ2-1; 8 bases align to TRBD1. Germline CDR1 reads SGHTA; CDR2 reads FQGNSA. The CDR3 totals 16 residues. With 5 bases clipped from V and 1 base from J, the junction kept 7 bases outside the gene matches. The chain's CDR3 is CASSPSGGSSYNEQFF. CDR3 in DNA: TGTGCCAGCAGCCCCTCAGGGGGCTCGTCCTACAATGAGCAGTTCTTC.

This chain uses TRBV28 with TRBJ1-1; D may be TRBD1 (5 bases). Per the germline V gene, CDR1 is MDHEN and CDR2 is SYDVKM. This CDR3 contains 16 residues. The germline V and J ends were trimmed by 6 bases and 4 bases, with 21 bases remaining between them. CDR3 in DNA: TGTGCCAGCAGCAATCGACAGCCGGTGCTAAGCACTGAAGCTTTCTTT. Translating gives CASSNRQPVLSTEAFF.

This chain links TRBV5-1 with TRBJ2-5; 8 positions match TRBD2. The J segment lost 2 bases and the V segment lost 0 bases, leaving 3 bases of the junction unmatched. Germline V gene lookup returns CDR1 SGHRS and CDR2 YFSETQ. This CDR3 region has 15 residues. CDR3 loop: CASSLEPSGQETQYF. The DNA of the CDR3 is TGCGCCAGCAGCTTGGAACCTAGCGGGCAAGAGACCCAGTACTTC.

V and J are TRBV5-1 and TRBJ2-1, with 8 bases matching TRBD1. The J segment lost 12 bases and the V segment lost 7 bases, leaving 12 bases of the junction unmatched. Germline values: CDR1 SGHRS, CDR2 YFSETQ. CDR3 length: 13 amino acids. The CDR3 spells CASRTGTEIGQFF. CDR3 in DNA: TGCGCCAGCCGGACAGGGACTGAAATCGGGCAGTTCTTC.

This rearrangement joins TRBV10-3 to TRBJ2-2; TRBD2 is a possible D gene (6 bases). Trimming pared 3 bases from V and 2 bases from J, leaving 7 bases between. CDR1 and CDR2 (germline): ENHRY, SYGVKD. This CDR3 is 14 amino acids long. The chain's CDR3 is CAISDGSNTGELFF. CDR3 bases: TGTGCCATCAGTGACGGGAGTAACACCGGGGAGCTGTTTTTT.

CDR3 amino acids: CASTAPYSHNEQFF. CDR3 coding DNA: TGTGCCAGCACCGCCCCTTACAGCCACAATGAGCAGTTCTTC. This sequence joins TRBV6-5 and TRBJ2-1; no clear D gene. Between the trimmed V and J ends, which lost 7 bases and 5 bases, there was a span of 15 bases. Germline V lookup: CDR1 MNHEY, CDR2 SVGAGI. CDR3 length: 14 residues.

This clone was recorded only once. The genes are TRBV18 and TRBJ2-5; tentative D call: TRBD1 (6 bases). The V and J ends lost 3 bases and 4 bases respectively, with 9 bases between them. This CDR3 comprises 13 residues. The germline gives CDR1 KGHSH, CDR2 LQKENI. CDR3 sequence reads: CASSPRGGETQYF. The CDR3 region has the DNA TGTGCCAGCTCACCCAGGGGCGGAGAGACCCAGTACTTC.

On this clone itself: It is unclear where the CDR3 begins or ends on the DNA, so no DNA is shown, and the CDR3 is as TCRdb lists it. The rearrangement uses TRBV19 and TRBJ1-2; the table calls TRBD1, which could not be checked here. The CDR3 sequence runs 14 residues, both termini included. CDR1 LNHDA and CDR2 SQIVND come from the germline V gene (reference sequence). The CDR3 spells CASTSDSTNYGYTF.

The CDR3 loop is CASSRTSGINEQFF. CDR3 nucleotides: TGTGCCAGTAGTCGGACTAGCGGGATTAATGAGCAGTTCTTC. J is TRBJ2-1 and V is TRBV19, with TRBD2 matching 12 bases. V was clipped by 5 bases and J by 7 bases; unmatched bases: 3. Looked up from germline, CDR1 is LNHDA and CDR2 is SQIVND (reference sequence). The CDR3 loop spans 14 amino acids.

The CDR3 region is CASSLGQPSTEAFF. In nucleotides, the CDR3 is TGTGCCAGCAGCCTGGGACAACCGAGCACTGAAGCTTTCTTT. The chain uses TRBV28 and TRBJ1-1, with D perhaps matching TRBD1 (6 bases). The germline V gene encodes CDR1 MDHEN and CDR2 SYDVKM. Trimming removed 6 bases from V and 4 bases from J, with 15 bases in between. This CDR3 has 14 residues.

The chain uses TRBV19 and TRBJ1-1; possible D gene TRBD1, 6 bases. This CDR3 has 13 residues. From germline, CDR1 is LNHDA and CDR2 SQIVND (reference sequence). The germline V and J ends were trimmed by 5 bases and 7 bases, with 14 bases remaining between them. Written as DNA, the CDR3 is TGTGCCAGTAGTTCCCGGCCGGGACATGAAGCTTTCTTT. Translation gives CASSSRPGHEAFF.

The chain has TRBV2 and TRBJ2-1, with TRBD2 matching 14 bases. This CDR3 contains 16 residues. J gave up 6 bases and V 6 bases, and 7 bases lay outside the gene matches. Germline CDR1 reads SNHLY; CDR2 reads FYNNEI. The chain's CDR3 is CASRARLAGGRNEQFF. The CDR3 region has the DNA TGTGCCAGCAGGGCGAGACTAGCGGGAGGGCGCAATGAGCAGTTCTTC. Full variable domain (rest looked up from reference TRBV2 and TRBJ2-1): EPEVTQTPSHQVTQMGQEVILRCVPISNHLYFYWYRQILGQKVEFLVSFYNNEISEKSEIFDDQFSVERPDGSNFTLKIRSTKLEDSAMYFCASRARLAGGRNEQFFGPGTRLTVL.

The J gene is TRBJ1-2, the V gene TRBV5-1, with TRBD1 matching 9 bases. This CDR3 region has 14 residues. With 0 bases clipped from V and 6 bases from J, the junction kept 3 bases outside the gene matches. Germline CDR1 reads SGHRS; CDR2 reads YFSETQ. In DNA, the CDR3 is TGCGCCAGCAGCTTGGAGACAGGGGGTCATGGCTACACCTTC. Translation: CASSLETGGHGYTF.

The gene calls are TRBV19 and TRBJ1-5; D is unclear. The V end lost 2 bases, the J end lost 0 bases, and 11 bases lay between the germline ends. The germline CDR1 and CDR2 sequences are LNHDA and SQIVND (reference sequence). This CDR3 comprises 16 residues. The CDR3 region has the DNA TGTGCCAGTAGTATAACGTTCGGGTATAGCAATCAGCCCCAGCATTTT. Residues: CASSITFGYSNQPQHF.

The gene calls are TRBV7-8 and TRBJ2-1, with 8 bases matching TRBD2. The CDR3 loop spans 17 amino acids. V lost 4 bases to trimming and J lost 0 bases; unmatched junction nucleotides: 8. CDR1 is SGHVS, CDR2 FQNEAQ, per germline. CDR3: CASSSFSGNSSYNEQFF. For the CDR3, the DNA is TGTGCCAGCAGCTCCTTTAGCGGGAACAGCTCCTACAATGAGCAGTTCTTC. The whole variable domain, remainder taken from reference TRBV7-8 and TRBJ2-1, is GAGVSQSPRYKVAKRGQDVALRCDPISGHVSLFWYQQALGQGPEFLTYFQNEAQLDKSGLPSDRFFAERPEGSVSTLKIQRTQQEDSAVYLCASSSFSGNSSYNEQFFGPGTRLTVL.

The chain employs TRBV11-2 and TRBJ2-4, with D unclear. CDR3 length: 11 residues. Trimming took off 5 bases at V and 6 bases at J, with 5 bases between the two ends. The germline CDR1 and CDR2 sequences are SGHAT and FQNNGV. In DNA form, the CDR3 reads TGTGCCAGCAGCCCCCTAAACATTCAGTACTTC. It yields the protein CASSPLNIQYF.

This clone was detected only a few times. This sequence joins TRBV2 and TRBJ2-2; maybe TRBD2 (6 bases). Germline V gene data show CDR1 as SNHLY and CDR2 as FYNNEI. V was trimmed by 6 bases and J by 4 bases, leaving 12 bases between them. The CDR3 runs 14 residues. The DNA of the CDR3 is TGTGCCAGCAGCCTGACTAGGTTCACCGGGGAGCTGTTTTTT. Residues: CASSLTRFTGELFF.

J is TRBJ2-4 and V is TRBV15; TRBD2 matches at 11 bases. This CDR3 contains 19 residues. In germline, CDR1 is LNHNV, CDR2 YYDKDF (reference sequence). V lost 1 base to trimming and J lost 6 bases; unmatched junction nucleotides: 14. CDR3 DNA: TGTGCCACCAGCAGAGGGGGGTGGAGTAGCGGGAGGGAAGGAAACATTCAGTACTTC. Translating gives CATSRGGWSSGREGNIQYF.

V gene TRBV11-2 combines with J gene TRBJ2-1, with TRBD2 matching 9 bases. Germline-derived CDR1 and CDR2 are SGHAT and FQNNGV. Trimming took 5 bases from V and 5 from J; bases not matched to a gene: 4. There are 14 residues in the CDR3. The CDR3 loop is CASSPRLADNEQFF. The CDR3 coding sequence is TGTGCCAGCAGCCCAAGACTAGCGGACAATGAGCAGTTCTTC. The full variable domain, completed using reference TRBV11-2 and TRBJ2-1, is EAGVAQSPRYKIIEKRQSVAFWCNPISGHATLYWYQQILGQGPKLLIQFQNNGVVDDSQLPKDRFSAERLKGVDSTLKIQPAKLEDSAVYLCASSPRLADNEQFFGPGTRLTVL.

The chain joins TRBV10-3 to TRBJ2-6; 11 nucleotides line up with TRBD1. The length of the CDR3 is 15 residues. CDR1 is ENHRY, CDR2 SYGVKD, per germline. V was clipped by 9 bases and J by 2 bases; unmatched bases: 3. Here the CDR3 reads CAMGTGGTGANVLTF. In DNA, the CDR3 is TGTGCCATGGGGACAGGGGGAACTGGGGCCAACGTCCTGACTTTC.

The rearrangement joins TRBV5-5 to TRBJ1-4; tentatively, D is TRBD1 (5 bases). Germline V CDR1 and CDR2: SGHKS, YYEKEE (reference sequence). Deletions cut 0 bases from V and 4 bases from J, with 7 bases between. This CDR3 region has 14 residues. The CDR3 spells CASSLGQLNEKLFF. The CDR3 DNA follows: TGTGCCAGCAGCTTGGGACAGCTTAATGAAAAACTGTTTTTT.